This T cell receptor beta chain was recovered during a study of T-cell reconstitution after alpha-beta-depleted transplantation in children. Overall study results and limits: Where alpha-beta T cells came from about two months after transplant was reportedly several hundred expanded graft clones. When one year had passed after transplant, most T-cell counts and diversity came from newly produced T cells. Certain patients had high TCRbeta diversity at day 60, and it came from recipient T cells and thymic progenitors that survived.

Per the germline V gene, CDR1 is SEHNR and CDR2 is FQNEAQ (reference sequence). The CDR3 is 15 amino acids. The V and J ends lost 5 bases and 6 bases respectively, with 18 bases between them. This clonotype was recorded at least ten times. Its antigen is currently unknown. Molecular barcoding with unique molecular identifiers was used for the TCRbeta library. TCRdb used MiXCR to reprocess the PCR reads, holding one entry per CDR3 protein. Of 540,000 or so distinct CDR3 sequences listed, 23% were seen once; the top ten hold 13% to 15%. The sequencing here drew on PBMCs, mostly from graft donor cells, taken 360 days after TCRalphabeta/CD19-depleted stem cell transplant. The chain recombines TRBV7-9 with TRBJ2-3, with a possible D match to TRBD1 (6 bases). The clonotype comes from a boy under two years old who had a stem cell transplant for acute myeloid leukemia, so the T cells may come from the graft donor. CDR3 loop: CASSITGLGPDTQYF. The CDR3 nucleotides are TGTGCCAGCAGCATCACAGGGTTGGGTCCGGATACGCAGTATTTT.